This TCR beta chain was found in a study of shared clonotypes between healthy human individuals. Remarks on this clone: Its specificity is unknown.

This CDR3 has 15 residues. Germline lookup yields CDR1 MNHEY and CDR2 SMNVEV (reference sequence). V lost 5 bases and J 0 bases, leaving 12 bases between the germline ends. Study-level results: Sequencing depth was expected to influence donor clonotype sharing. Rarefaction analysis demonstrated incomplete sorted-subset sequencing notwithstanding large depth. Generally, estimated richness proved larger in naive subsets than it did in memory subsets. What limited the represented genetic and exposure-history diversity was the small number of donors.

The data were produced by immunoSEQ multiplex PCR, yet TCRdb's version contains in-frame clones alone and is incomplete. The table has approximately 740,000 clones, 74% seen once. V usage is TRBV27 and J usage is TRBJ2-3; D gene uncertain. The receptor comes from a woman in her 30s in good health. Sequencing was done on a sample of memory CD4+ T cells sorted from blood. Subset specified: CD45RA-negative fraction. CDR3 coding DNA: TGTGCCAGCAGTCCGCGACGGTCGAGCACAGATACGCAGTATTTT. Its translation: CASSPRRSSTDTQYF.